This passage covers 15 T cell receptor beta chains from one sample sequenced in a study of cytomegalovirus exposure and HLA in healthy donors. Primers: 60 Vbeta forward and 13 Jbeta reverse. Some clones are missing from TCRdb's copy, which holds only in-frame ones; the method was immunoSEQ multiplex PCR. The sample carries about 94,000 clones, over 60% recorded once. Sequencing was carried out using PBMCs. The receptors derive from a man aged 30-40 years in good health and CMV-seronegative.

The rearrangement joins TRBV5-1 to TRBJ1-2; D gene unclear. Trimming removed 2 bases at V and 0 bases at J, with 11 bases between. This CDR3 comprises 15 residues. Germline V lookup: CDR1 SGHRS, CDR2 YFSETQ. CDR3 sequence reads: CASSLYGEANYGYTF. The CDR3 region has the DNA TGCGCCAGCAGCTTATACGGAGAAGCTAACTATGGCTACACCTTC.

This clone was picked up a small number of times. The J gene is TRBJ2-3, the V gene TRBV7-9; TRBD2 agrees at 9 bases. This CDR3 is built from 18 residues. From germline, CDR1 is SEHNR and CDR2 FQNEAQ (reference sequence). Germline trimming cut 5 bases from V and 2 bases from J; bases unmatched to any gene: 14. The CDR3 reads CASSPILLAGRATDTQYF. CDR3 DNA: TGTGCCAGCAGCCCAATCCTCCTAGCGGGAAGAGCCACAGATACGCAGTATTTT.

This chain uses TRBV5-5 with TRBJ1-3; the match to TRBD1 covers 8 bases. Trimming took 3 bases from V and 4 from J; bases not matched to a gene: 6. CDR1 is SGHKS, CDR2 YYEKEE, per germline (reference sequence). The CDR3 consists of 15 residues. CDR3 region: CASSSLRTGGNTIYF. CDR3 in DNA: TGTGCCAGCAGCTCTCTAAGGACAGGGGGAAACACCATATATTTT.

The chain recombines TRBV6-1 with TRBJ2-7, with D possibly being TRBD1 (6 bases). V dropped 6 bases and J dropped 3 bases, with 15 bases sitting between them. The CDR3 sequence is 14 residues long. CDR1 is MNHNS, CDR2 SASEGT, per germline. CDR3 residues: CASRPGDMSYEQYF. CDR3 nucleotides: TGTGCCAGCAGACCAGGGGATATGAGCTACGAGCAGTACTTC.

The chain carries TRBV9 and TRBJ2-1; 10 positions agree with TRBD2. After removal of 3 bases from V and 7 bases from J, the junction contained 7 bases not matched to a gene. CDR1 and CDR2 (germline): SGDLS, YYNGEE. The CDR3 covers 15 residues. The CDR3 loop is CASSGTSGYGNEQFF. The CDR3 coding sequence is TGTGCCAGCAGCGGGACTAGCGGCTACGGGAATGAGCAGTTCTTC.

This chain uses TRBV27 with TRBJ2-2; a weak D match, TRBD2 (6 bases). Trimming pared 7 bases from V and 7 bases from J, leaving 13 bases between. The CDR3 totals 13 residues. Germline CDR1 reads MNHEY; CDR2 reads SMNVEV (reference sequence). In nucleotides, the CDR3 is TGTGCCAGCAAAAGGGCGGGATACGGGGAGCTGTTTTTT. This translates into CASKRAGYGELFF.

This clone was counted only a few times. The genes are TRBV10-3 and TRBJ1-1; D gene unclear. The CDR3 runs to 13 residues. Trimming shortened V by 3 bases and J by 0 bases, and 5 bases separated the two germline ends. The V gene's germline CDR1 is ENHRY and CDR2 SYGVKD. CDR3 DNA: TGTGCCATCAGTGACACGGTGAACACTGAAGCTTTCTTT. Translating it yields CAISDTVNTEAFF.

This clone was counted a few times. The chain has TRBV5-4 and TRBJ2-7; TRBD1 aligns across 10 bases. CDR3 size: 14 residues. Germline V gene lookup returns CDR1 SGHNT and CDR2 YYREEE (reference sequence). Trimming took 3 bases from V and 7 from J; bases not matched to a gene: 7. CDR3 sequence reads: CASSWDRGLIEQYF. The CDR3 DNA reads as TGTGCCAGCAGCTGGGACAGGGGATTGATTGAGCAGTACTTC.

The gene calls are TRBV30 and TRBJ1-5, with unresolved D. The CDR3 spans 14 residues. Trimming took 5 bases from V and 6 from J, leaving 17 bases between them. Germline V gene data show CDR1 as GTSNPN and CDR2 as SVGIG (reference sequence). The CDR3 region is CAWDPGQGGQPQHF. The CDR3 DNA follows: TGTGCCTGGGACCCCGGGCAAGGAGGTCAGCCCCAGCATTTT.

This clone was counted only a few times. The chain uses TRBV25-1 and TRBJ2-4; D gene unclear. This CDR3 spans 16 amino acids. Trimming stripped 5 bases from V and 0 bases from J, with 14 bases between. Germline V gene data show CDR1 as MGHDK and CDR2 as SYGVNS. The CDR3 region is CASSQTPAEAKNIQYF. In DNA form, the CDR3 reads TGTGCCAGCAGTCAAACCCCGGCGGAAGCCAAAAACATTCAGTACTTC.

The chain uses TRBV2 and TRBJ1-1, with unresolved D. Germline CDR1 SNHLY, CDR2 FYNNEI. The V end lost 11 bases, the J end lost 6 bases, and 16 bases lay between the germline ends. The CDR3 runs 12 residues. The CDR3 nucleotides read TGTGCCTCCACACGGGATATGGCTGAAGCTTTCTTT. Protein product: CASTRDMAEAFF.

This clone was observed a handful of times. V is TRBV5-1 and J is TRBJ2-5; tentatively, D is TRBD1 (5 bases). Germline CDR1 is SGHRS and CDR2 is YFSETQ. This CDR3 is built from 16 residues. V was shortened by 4 bases and J by 0 bases, with 16 bases between the two germline ends. The CDR3 loop reads CASSPGHFWYQETQYF. In nucleotides, the CDR3 is TGCGCCAGCAGCCCCGGACACTTCTGGTACCAAGAGACCCAGTACTTC.

The chain combines TRBV19 with TRBJ1-6; 8 nucleotides line up with TRBD1. Looked up from germline, CDR1 is LNHDA and CDR2 is SQIVND (reference sequence). With 4 bases clipped from V and 10 bases from J, the junction kept 9 bases outside the gene matches. This CDR3 is built from 15 residues. CDR3 protein: CASSTQTGAPSPLHF. The DNA for the CDR3 is TGTGCCAGTAGTACCCAGACAGGGGCTCCATCACCCCTCCACTTT.

The chain carries TRBV19 and TRBJ1-3; 7 nucleotides line up with TRBD1. Germline CDR1 is LNHDA and CDR2 is SQIVND (reference sequence). The CDR3 is made up of 15 amino acids. The V segment lost 6 bases and the J segment 0 bases; nucleotides outside the gene matches: 5. The CDR3 is CASSTTGDSGNTIYF. The CDR3 DNA is TGTGCCAGTAGCACCACAGGGGACTCTGGAAACACCATATATTTT.

The chain has TRBV28 and TRBJ2-5, with 9 nucleotides matching TRBD2. This CDR3 is built from 15 residues. Germline trimming cut 4 bases from V and 5 bases from J; bases unmatched to any gene: 8. Germline lookup yields CDR1 MDHEN and CDR2 SYDVKM. The CDR3 protein is CASSSPTSGGETQYF. As DNA, the CDR3 is TGTGCCAGCAGTTCACCGACTAGCGGCGGTGAGACCCAGTACTTC.